This T cell receptor (beta chain) is from a study of T-cell memory formation after mild COVID-19. This clonotype was counted only a few times. What it binds is not known. Using constant-segment primers, 5'RACE produced TCR alpha and TCR beta cDNA libraries carrying sample barcodes and UMIs. TCRdb re-called the 5' RACE reads through MiXCR, storing one row per CDR3 protein. The table shows approximately 390,000 distinct CDR3 sequences, with more than 15% occurring only once. Overall study findings and caveats: Several responding clones turned up in pre-infection memory, indicating that cross-reactive memory may have taken part.

Trimming cost V 4 bases and J 4 bases; bases outside gene matches: 4. The CDR3 totals 14 residues. The germline V gene has CDR1 SGHRS and CDR2 YFSETQ. The sequencing input was PBMCs or a T cell subset sorted from them (not recorded which). The TCR sequence derives from a young man who had mild COVID-19 (a few samples of this study predate the infection). Cell type and time point are not known. The rearrangement joins TRBV5-1 to TRBJ2-3; 9 bases align to TRBD2. The chain's CDR3 is CASSVERGADTQYF. CDR3 DNA: TGCGCCAGCAGCGTAGAGCGGGGGGCAGATACGCAGTATTTT.